The 18 T cell receptor beta chains in this list originate from one sample, sequenced in a study of shared clonotypes between healthy human individuals. Profiling relied on immunoSEQ multiplex PCR, and the TCRdb table lists in-frame clones only, not all of them. In the table there are more than 2,000,000 clones, just over 90% of which are singletons. Sequencing used naive CD4+ T cells from PBMCs. Subset specified: CD45RA+ positively selected. The receptor source for this set is a man aged 18 to 30 in good health. Some clones in this sample may be carry-over from other donors' samples.

The sample holds one count of this clone. V and J are TRBV5-1 and TRBJ2-1, with D possibly matching TRBD2 (5 bases). Germline lookup yields CDR1 SGHRS and CDR2 YFSETQ. CDR3 length: 15 amino acids. Trimming pared 3 bases from V and 3 bases from J, leaving 13 bases between. The CDR3 loop reads CASSSSGEGYNEQFF. CDR3 sequence (DNA): TGCGCCAGCAGCTCCAGCGGAGAAGGCTACAATGAGCAGTTCTTC.

This clone has just one count. The chain combines TRBV6-5 with TRBJ2-2; a weak D match, TRBD1 (6 bases). The V gene's germline CDR1 is MNHEY and CDR2 SVGAGI. V was trimmed by 2 bases and J by 0 bases, leaving 10 bases between them. CDR3 length: 16 amino acids. The CDR3 loop reads CASSYQTGSNTGELFF. Here the CDR3 DNA reads TGTGCCAGCAGTTACCAGACAGGTTCGAACACCGGGGAGCTGTTTTTT.

The gene calls are TRBV4-1 and TRBJ2-5, with D uncertain. Germline V gene data show CDR1 as MGHRA and CDR2 as YSYEKL. The CDR3 runs to 12 residues. V was pared by 4 bases and J by 5 bases, with 8 bases between. CDR3 sequence: CASSPDSETQYF. In nucleotides, the CDR3 is TGCGCCAGCAGCCCAGATTCGGAGACCCAGTACTTC.

The rearrangement links TRBV6-1 to TRBJ1-5; D may be TRBD1 (6 bases). This CDR3 comprises 15 residues. Germline CDR1 is MNHNS and CDR2 is SASEGT. V lost 7 bases to trimming and J lost 2 bases, with 15 bases between them. The CDR3 protein is CASTPGELGNQPQHF. CDR3 nucleotide sequence: TGTGCCAGCACCCCAGGGGAGCTAGGCAATCAGCCCCAGCATTTT.

This chain links TRBV7-2 with TRBJ1-2; D gene ambiguous. Germline V lookup: CDR1 SGHTA, CDR2 FQGNSA. The CDR3 spans 15 residues. Trimming took 5 bases from V and 6 from J, leaving 19 bases between them. The CDR3 protein is CASSTQRAGTDGYTF. CDR3 nucleotide sequence: TGTGCCAGCAGCACGCAGAGGGCAGGAACAGATGGCTACACCTTC. Full variable domain (outside the CDR3, taken from reference TRBV7-2 and TRBJ1-2): GAGVSQSPSNKVTEKGKDVELRCDPISGHTALYWYRQSLGQGLEFLIYFQGNSAPDKSGLPSDRFSAERTGGSVSTLTIQRTQQEDSAVYLCASSTQRAGTDGYTFGSGTRLTVV.

The V and J genes are TRBV6-5 and TRBJ1-3, with D possibly matching TRBD1 (5 bases). Trimming removed 6 bases from V and 0 bases from J, with 12 bases in between. CDR3 length: 15 amino acids. CDR1 is MNHEY and CDR2 is SVGAGI in the germline V gene. The CDR3 DNA sequence: TGTGCCAGCAGGTTGACAGCCCCCTCTGGAAACACCATATATTTT. Amino acid sequence: CASRLTAPSGNTIYF.

This CDR3 reads CASRGTSGKGNEQFF. The CDR3 bases are TGTGCCAGCAGGGGGACTAGCGGGAAGGGCAATGAGCAGTTCTTC. The chain carries TRBV28 and TRBJ2-1; 13 bases are a match to TRBD2. J was trimmed by 6 bases and V by 6 bases; bases with no gene match: 5. The V gene's germline CDR1 is MDHEN and CDR2 SYDVKM. This CDR3 has 15 amino acids.

The rearrangement joins TRBV19 to TRBJ2-7, with D hard to call. Germline V gene sequence: CDR1 LNHDA, CDR2 SQIVND (reference sequence). The CDR3 sequence is 14 residues long. V was clipped by 5 bases and J by 0 bases, with 11 bases between them. CDR3 sequence: CASSSYGSSYEQYF. The DNA of the CDR3 is TGTGCCAGTAGTTCCTATGGGTCCTCCTACGAGCAGTACTTC.

In this sample, this clone turned up a few times. The J gene is TRBJ1-2, the V gene TRBV27; D is undetermined. This CDR3 is built from 14 residues. V shed 2 bases and J shed 4 bases, with 11 bases lying between them. Germline-derived CDR1 and CDR2 are MNHEY and SMNVEV (reference sequence). This CDR3 reads CASSLRADPYGYTF. The CDR3 nucleotides are TGTGCCAGCAGTTTAAGGGCTGACCCCTATGGCTACACCTTC.

This rearrangement joins TRBV15 to TRBJ2-1; D may be TRBD1 (6 bases). V lost 0 bases to trimming and J lost 8 bases, with 14 bases between them. The CDR3 is made up of 15 amino acids. Germline assignment: CDR1 LNHNV and CDR2 YYDKDF (reference sequence). This CDR3 is CATSRDPQGRDEQFF. In DNA form, the CDR3 reads TGTGCCACCAGCAGAGATCCTCAGGGGCGGGATGAGCAGTTCTTC.

The rearrangement joins TRBV5-1 to TRBJ2-1; D gene ambiguous. From germline, CDR1 is SGHRS and CDR2 YFSETQ. The CDR3 extends over 16 amino acids. V was clipped by 4 bases and J by 0 bases, with 14 bases between them. CDR3: CASSPRPLSSYNEQFF. The CDR3 nucleotides read TGCGCCAGCAGCCCTAGACCGCTGAGCTCCTACAATGAGCAGTTCTTC.

This clone occurred once. The genes are TRBV4-2 and TRBJ2-7; D might be TRBD1 or TRBD2, each matching 5 bases. The CDR3 spans 15 residues. V was trimmed by 4 bases and J by 2 bases, leaving 15 bases between them. Germline V gives CDR1 LGHNA, CDR2 YNFKEQ. The CDR3 loop is CASSRGTDTTYEQYF. Here the CDR3 DNA reads TGTGCCAGCAGCCGAGGGACCGATACAACCTACGAGCAGTACTTC.

The rearrangement links TRBV15 to TRBJ1-4, with D tentatively TRBD1 (6 bases). The CDR3 consists of 15 residues. Trimming removed 0 bases at V and 3 bases at J, with 8 bases between. CDR1 is LNHNV and CDR2 is YYDKDF in the germline V gene (reference sequence). The CDR3 is CATSREGGANEKLFF. CDR3 coding DNA: TGTGCCACCAGCAGAGAAGGGGGAGCTAATGAAAAACTGTTTTTT.

The chain combines TRBV29-1 with TRBJ1-1; D is uncertain. Germline V gene data show CDR1 as SQVTM and CDR2 as ANQGSEA. The V end lost 2 bases, the J end lost 3 bases, and 7 bases lay between the germline ends. The CDR3 is made up of 12 amino acids. Written as DNA, the CDR3 is TGCAGCGTTGAACAGGTGTACACTGAAGCTTTCTTT. Translated, it gives CSVEQVYTEAFF.

The gene calls are TRBV4-2 and TRBJ2-3, with 10 bases lining up with TRBD2. This CDR3 comprises 16 residues. In germline, CDR1 is LGHNA, CDR2 YNFKEQ. V was pared by 1 base and J by 6 bases, with 7 bases of the junction left unmatched. The chain's CDR3 is CASSQVPSGSSDTQYF. CDR3 sequence (DNA): TGTGCCAGCAGCCAAGTCCCTAGCGGGAGTAGCGATACGCAGTATTTT.

The chain combines TRBV5-1 with TRBJ1-1, with D possibly TRBD1 on 6 matching bases. V lost 1 base to trimming and J lost 0 bases, with 13 bases between them. CDR3 size: 16 residues. Germline V lookup: CDR1 SGHRS, CDR2 YFSETQ. In DNA form, the CDR3 reads TGCGCCAGCAGCTTGTCAGGGACACAAATGAACACTGAAGCTTTCTTT. Its translation: CASSLSGTQMNTEAFF.

CDR3 residues: CASSRQGALAKNIQYF. Here the CDR3 DNA reads TGTGCCAGCAGTCGACAGGGGGCTCTGGCCAAAAACATTCAGTACTTC. V and J are TRBV28 and TRBJ2-4; 10 nucleotides match TRBD1. The CDR3 spans 16 residues. Germline lookup yields CDR1 MDHEN and CDR2 SYDVKM. V trimming: 5 bases; J trimming: 1 base; junction bases outside the gene matches: 5.

This chain joins TRBV7-9 and TRBJ2-4, with D maybe TRBD2 (6 bases). The V end lost 1 base, the J end lost 1 base, and 20 bases lay between the germline ends. The germline V gene has CDR1 SEHNR and CDR2 FQNEAQ (reference sequence). This CDR3 region has 19 residues. The CDR3 DNA reads as TGTGCCAGCAGCTTAGTGTCGGAACCAAGCGGGTGGGCCAAAAACATTCAGTACTTC. This encodes CASSLVSEPSGWAKNIQYF.